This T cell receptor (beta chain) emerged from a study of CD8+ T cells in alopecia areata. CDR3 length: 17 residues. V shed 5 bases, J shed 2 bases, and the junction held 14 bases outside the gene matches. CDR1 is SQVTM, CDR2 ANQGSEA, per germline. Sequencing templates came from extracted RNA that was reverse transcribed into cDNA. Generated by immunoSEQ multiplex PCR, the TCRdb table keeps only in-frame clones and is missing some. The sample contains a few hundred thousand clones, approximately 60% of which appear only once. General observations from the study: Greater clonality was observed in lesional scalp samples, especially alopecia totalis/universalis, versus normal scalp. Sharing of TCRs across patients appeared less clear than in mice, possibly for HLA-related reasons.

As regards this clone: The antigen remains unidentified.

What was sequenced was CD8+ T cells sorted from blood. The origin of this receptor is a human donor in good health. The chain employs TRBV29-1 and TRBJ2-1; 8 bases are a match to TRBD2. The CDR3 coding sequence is TGCAGCGTTTCCATCAGACGGCGGGGGGCAACCTACAATGAGCAGTTCTTC. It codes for CSVSIRRRGATYNEQFF.